This T cell receptor (beta chain) is drawn from a study of early T cells in non-severe SARS-CoV-2 infection. In its sample, this clonotype was seen many times. The antigen remains unidentified. This CDR3 region has 12 residues. The germline V gene has CDR1 DFQATT and CDR2 SNEGSKA (reference sequence). Study results and caveats: Using VDJdb, the matching emphasized anti-spike CD8 responses while missing private and CD4 specificities.

Individually, cDNA molecules had unique molecular identifiers attached to them. TCRdb processed the 5' RACE reads anew with MiXCR; each CDR3 protein has one entry. The table has more than 90,000 distinct CDR3 sequences, about 11% seen once; the top ten hold approximately 5%. The sequence came from an adult who was a healthcare worker with PCR-confirmed SARS-CoV-2 infection or an uninfected control (not recorded which). The sample was whole blood. The chain joins TRBV20-1 to TRBJ1-2; no firm D call. DNA for the CDR3: TGCAGCGCACCAGGATTTCCCTATGGCTACACCTTC. This sequence encodes CSAPGFPYGYTF.